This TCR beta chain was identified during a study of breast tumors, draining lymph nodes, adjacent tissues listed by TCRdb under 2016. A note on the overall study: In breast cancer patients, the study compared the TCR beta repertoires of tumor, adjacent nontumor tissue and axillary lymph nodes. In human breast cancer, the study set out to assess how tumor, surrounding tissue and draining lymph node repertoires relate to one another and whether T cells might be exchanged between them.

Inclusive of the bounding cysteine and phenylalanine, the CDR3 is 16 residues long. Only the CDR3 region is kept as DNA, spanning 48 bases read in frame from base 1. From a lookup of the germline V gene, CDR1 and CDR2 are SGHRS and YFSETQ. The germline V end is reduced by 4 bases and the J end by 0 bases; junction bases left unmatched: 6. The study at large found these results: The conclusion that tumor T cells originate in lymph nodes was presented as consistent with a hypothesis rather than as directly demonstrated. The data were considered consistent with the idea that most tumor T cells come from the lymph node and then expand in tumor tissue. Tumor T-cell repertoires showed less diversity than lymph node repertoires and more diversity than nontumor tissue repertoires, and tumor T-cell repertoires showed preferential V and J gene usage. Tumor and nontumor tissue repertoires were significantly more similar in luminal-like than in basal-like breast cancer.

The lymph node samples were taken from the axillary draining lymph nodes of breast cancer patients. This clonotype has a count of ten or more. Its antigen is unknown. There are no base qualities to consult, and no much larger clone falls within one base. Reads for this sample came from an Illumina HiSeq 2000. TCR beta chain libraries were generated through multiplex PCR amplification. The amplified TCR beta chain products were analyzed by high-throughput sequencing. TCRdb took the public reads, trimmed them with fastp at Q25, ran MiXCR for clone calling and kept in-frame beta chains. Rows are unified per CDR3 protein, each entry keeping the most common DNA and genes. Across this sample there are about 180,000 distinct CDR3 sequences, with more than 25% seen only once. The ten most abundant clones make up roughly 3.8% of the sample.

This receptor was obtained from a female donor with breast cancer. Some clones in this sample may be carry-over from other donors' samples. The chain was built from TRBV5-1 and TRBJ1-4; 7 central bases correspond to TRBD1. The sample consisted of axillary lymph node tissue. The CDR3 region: CASSLGDSPTNEKLFF. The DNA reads TGCGCCAGCAGCCTGGGGGACAGTCCAACTAATGAAAAACTGTTTTTT.